This T cell receptor beta chain was sequenced during a study of T-cell reconstitution after alpha-beta-depleted transplantation in children. Per germline, CDR1 DFQATT and CDR2 SNEGSKA (reference sequence). V trimming: 1 base; J trimming: 3 bases; junction bases outside the gene matches: 7. The length of the CDR3 is 16 residues. The library targeted TCRbeta and was prepared with unique molecular identifiers. TCRdb re-called the PCR reads with MiXCR, one entry per CDR3 protein. The sample has about 400,000 distinct CDR3 sequences, 15% to 20% seen once. The material sequenced was PBMCs, mostly from graft donor cells, taken 360 days after TCRalphabeta/CD19-depleted stem cell transplant. This clonotype was obtained from a boy under two years old who had a stem cell transplant for Wiskott-Aldrich syndrome, so the T cells may come from the graft donor. The chain joins TRBV20-1 to TRBJ2-7, with 12 nucleotides matching TRBD2. The CDR3 protein is CSARGLAGGPRYEQYF. DNA for the CDR3: TGCAGTGCTAGAGGGCTAGCGGGAGGGCCCCGCTACGAGCAGTACTTC.